These 31 T cell receptor beta chains share one sample of origin, sequenced in a study of OX40 agonist ivuxolimab in advanced cancers. Libraries were built with the immunoSEQ multiplex PCR assay. The table comes from immuneACCESS by way of TCRdb, which keeps in-frame sequences with V and J called. Part of the clones is missing from these tables; in studies checked, under half for an unresolved V gene and the rest for unknown reasons. The sample includes about 17,000 clones, with over 75% observed a single time. The ten largest clones represent roughly 12% of the sample. The specimen was CD4+ or CD8+ T cells sorted from blood, collected in a trial of the OX40 agonist ivuxolimab. Receptors were obtained from an adult with an advanced solid tumor such as melanoma, head and neck, liver or kidney cancer.

The chain recombines TRBV6-1 with TRBJ1-1, with TRBD1 matching over 8 bases. The CDR3 runs to 14 residues. The germline V gene encodes CDR1 MNHNS and CDR2 SASEGT. The ends lost 7 bases at V and 1 base at J; junction bases unmatched: 5. The CDR3 sequence is CASTPGTGNTEAFF. In DNA, the CDR3 is TGTGCCAGCACCCCCGGGACAGGGAACACTGAAGCTTTCTTT.

J is TRBJ2-3 and V is TRBV5-5, with 11 bases aligning to TRBD2. Per germline, CDR1 SGHKS and CDR2 YYEKEE (reference sequence). This CDR3 comprises 14 residues. V gave up 2 bases and J gave up 4 bases; unmatched junction bases: 0. The CDR3: CASSLLAGADTQYF. Here the CDR3 DNA reads TGTGCCAGCAGCTTACTAGCGGGAGCAGATACGCAGTATTTT.

This clone was picked up one time. V usage is TRBV6-1 and J usage is TRBJ2-7, with a tentative D call TRBD1 (6 bases). This CDR3 has 14 residues. Trimming shortened V by 4 bases and J by 0 bases, and 10 bases separated the two germline ends. Germline CDR1 reads MNHNS; CDR2 reads SASEGT. The CDR3 loop is CASSVRGSSYEQYF. In DNA, the CDR3 is TGTGCCAGCAGTGTCAGGGGCTCCTCCTACGAGCAGTACTTC.

The rearrangement joins TRBV6-5 to TRBJ2-7, with D perhaps being TRBD1 or TRBD2 (5 bases each). Trimming stripped 5 bases from V and 5 bases from J, with 16 bases between. This CDR3 is 14 amino acids long. The V gene's germline CDR1 is MNHEY and CDR2 SVGAGI. The DNA of the CDR3 is TGTGCCAGCAGTCAACTTGAGGGGAAGGACGAGCAGTACTTC. Translated, it gives CASSQLEGKDEQYF.

The V gene is TRBV9, the J gene TRBJ2-5; 9 positions agree with TRBD2. This CDR3 is 15 amino acids long. Germline V gene lookup returns CDR1 SGDLS and CDR2 YYNGEE. Germline trimming cut 1 base from V and 2 bases from J; bases unmatched to any gene: 3. DNA of the CDR3: TGTGCCAGCAGCGTACGGCTAGCGGGACAAGAGACCCAGTACTTC. It yields the protein CASSVRLAGQETQYF.

The chain employs TRBV7-9 and TRBJ2-7, with D possibly matching TRBD2 (6 bases). Germline V gene sequence: CDR1 SEHNR, CDR2 FQNEAQ (reference sequence). V dropped 1 base and J dropped 2 bases, with 9 bases sitting between them. This CDR3 region has 14 residues. CDR3: CASSLGAGPYEQYF. The CDR3 bases are TGTGCCAGCAGCTTAGGGGCGGGACCCTACGAGCAGTACTTC. The full variable domain, in which reference TRBV7-9 and TRBJ2-7 provide the parts outside the CDR3, is DTGVSQNPRHKITKRGQNVTFRCDPISEHNRLYWYRQTLGQGPEFLTYFQNEAQLEKSRLLSDRFSAERPKGSFSTLEIQRTEQGDSAMYLCASSLGAGPYEQYFGPGTRLTVT.

The rearrangement uses TRBV9 and TRBJ2-3; TRBD2 aligns across 8 bases. With V trimmed by 0 bases and J by 5 bases, 2 bases remained unmatched. There are 14 residues in the CDR3. From germline, CDR1 is SGDLS and CDR2 YYNGEE. DNA for the CDR3: TGTGCCAGCAGCGTAGCGGGAGGGAGAGATACGCAGTATTTT. Residues: CASSVAGGRDTQYF.

The rearrangement joins TRBV4-2 to TRBJ2-3, with 11 bases matching TRBD2. Germline V lookup: CDR1 LGHNA, CDR2 YNFKEQ. V trimming: 0 bases; J trimming: 6 bases; junction bases outside the gene matches: 11. The CDR3 has 18 amino acids. CDR3 bases: TGTGCCAGCAGCCAAGAAAGAACCGGGACTAGCGGAGGGGATACGCAGTATTTT. This sequence encodes CASSQERTGTSGGDTQYF.

Within the sample, this clone is medium-sized. V usage is TRBV4-1 and J usage is TRBJ2-7; weak D call: TRBD2 (6 bases). V lost 0 bases, J lost 5 bases, and 14 bases lay in between. This CDR3 spans 15 amino acids. Germline CDR1 and CDR2: MGHRA and YSYEKL. This CDR3 is CASSQDQWRADEQYF. DNA for the CDR3: TGCGCCAGCAGCCAAGATCAATGGAGGGCCGACGAGCAGTACTTC.

The CDR3 sequence is CASGLGDPETQYF. CDR3 nucleotides: TGTGCTAGTGGTTTGGGGGACCCAGAGACCCAGTACTTC. The V call is TRBV12-5, the J call TRBJ2-5, with D perhaps matching TRBD1 or TRBD2 (5 bases each). Germline loops: CDR1 LGHNT, CDR2 FRNRAP. This CDR3 comprises 13 residues. Trimming pared 1 base from V and 4 bases from J, leaving 7 bases between. Together with reference TRBV12-5 and TRBJ2-5, the CDR3 gives the full variable domain: DARVTQTPRHKVTEMGQEVTMRCQPILGHNTVFWYRQTMMQGLELLAYFRNRAPLDDSGMPKDRFSAEMPDATLATLKIQPSEPRDSAVYFCASGLGDPETQYFGPGTRLLVL.

The chain joins TRBV28 to TRBJ2-1, with 7 bases lining up with TRBD2. The CDR3 sequence is 16 residues long. Trimming removed 6 bases from V and 9 bases from J; junction bases left unmatched: 17. Germline CDR1 and CDR2: MDHEN and SYDVKM. As DNA, the CDR3 is TGTGCCAGCAGCCTCACGGGCGGGAGTAGGTGGGGTGAGCAGTTCTTC. This translates into CASSLTGGSRWGEQFF.

This clone has a single count. V is TRBV29-1 and J is TRBJ2-5, with D unclear. From germline, CDR1 is SQVTM and CDR2 ANQGSEA. V lost 5 bases and J lost 2, with 9 bases in between. The CDR3 has 12 amino acids. The CDR3 coding sequence is TGCAGCGTTCGGGCAGTGCAAGAGACCCAGTACTTC. Protein: CSVRAVQETQYF.

This clone has more than one count but fewer than ten. V usage is TRBV5-1 and J usage is TRBJ2-5, with 10 bases matching TRBD2. The CDR3 totals 16 residues. In germline, CDR1 is SGHRS, CDR2 YFSETQ. Unmatched junction bases numbered 6, after V lost 3 bases and J lost 1 base. CDR3 amino acids: CASSSGLADIQETQYF. CDR3 nucleotide sequence: TGCGCCAGCAGCTCCGGACTAGCGGATATCCAAGAGACCCAGTACTTC.

The chain is built from TRBV5-1 and TRBJ2-2; D possibly uses TRBD1 or TRBD2 (5 bases each). Trimming stripped 3 bases from V and 3 bases from J, with 9 bases between. The CDR3 has 14 residues. Germline V gene sequence: CDR1 SGHRS, CDR2 YFSETQ. The CDR3 DNA reads TGCGCCAGCAGCTCGGGGCCGTACACCGGGGAGCTGTTTTTT. Encoded protein: CASSSGPYTGELFF.

The chain is built from TRBV19 and TRBJ1-1; tentative D call: TRBD1 (5 bases). V gave up 6 bases and J gave up 6 bases, with 14 bases separating them. The CDR3 sequence is 13 residues long. Germline assignment: CDR1 LNHDA and CDR2 SQIVND (reference sequence). CDR3 sequence reads: CASRGWGEAEAFF. The CDR3 region has the DNA TGTGCCAGTAGGGGATGGGGGGAGGCTGAAGCTTTCTTT.

The chain uses TRBV19 and TRBJ2-2, with TRBD1 matching over 9 bases. CDR3 length equals 13 residues. The germline V gene encodes CDR1 LNHDA and CDR2 SQIVND (reference sequence). With V trimmed by 6 bases and J by 9 bases, 5 bases remained unmatched. Here the CDR3 DNA reads TGTGCCAGTAGCTGGACAGGGGACCGGGAGCTGTTTTTT. This sequence encodes CASSWTGDRELFF.

V gene TRBV7-3 combines with J gene TRBJ2-5; D tentatively fits TRBD1 or TRBD2 (5 bases each). With 2 bases removed from V and 2 bases from J, the gap between germline ends came to 6 bases. The germline V gene has CDR1 SGHTA and CDR2 FQGTGA. This CDR3 contains 13 residues. This CDR3 reads CASSLGGQETQYF. CDR3 nucleotide sequence: TGTGCCAGCAGCTTAGGGGGACAAGAGACCCAGTACTTC.

This rearrangement joins TRBV7-9 to TRBJ1-5; a weak D match, TRBD1 (5 bases). CDR1 is SEHNR, CDR2 FQNEAQ, per germline (reference sequence). The CDR3 sequence is 13 residues long. V lost 4 bases and J lost 4, with 8 bases in between. The CDR3 DNA sequence: TGTGCCAGCAGCTCTCCAGGGAATCAGCCCCAGCATTTT. Its translation is CASSSPGNQPQHF. Supplemented by reference TRBV7-9 and TRBJ1-5, the full variable domain reads DTGVSQNPRHKITKRGQNVTFRCDPISEHNRLYWYRQTLGQGPEFLTYFQNEAQLEKSRLLSDRFSAERPKGSFSTLEIQRTEQGDSAMYLCASSSPGNQPQHFGDGTRLSIL.

The CDR3: CASSLVFGSLSYEQYF. The CDR3 coding sequence is TGTGCCAGCAGCTTGGTGTTCGGCAGCCTCTCCTACGAGCAGTACTTC. The chain uses TRBV5-5 and TRBJ2-5; unclear D gene. The DNA end lines up better with TRBJ2-7; the J call may be wrong. The CDR3 runs 16 residues. Per germline, CDR1 SGHKS and CDR2 YYEKEE (reference sequence).

The CDR3 region has the DNA TGTGCCAGCAGCCAAAAAGACAGGGCCCTCTATGGCTACACCTTC. Its protein is CASSQKDRALYGYTF. The chain has TRBV4-2 and TRBJ1-2; 7 positions match TRBD1. The V gene end was trimmed by 2 bases and the J gene end by 4 bases; junction bases not matched to a gene: 7. Per the germline V gene, CDR1 is LGHNA and CDR2 is YNFKEQ. There are 15 residues in the CDR3.

The V and J genes are TRBV7-9 and TRBJ2-1, with 9 bases fitting TRBD1. Per germline, CDR1 SEHNR and CDR2 FQNEAQ (reference sequence). J was trimmed by 8 bases and V by 2 bases; bases with no gene match: 7. This CDR3 contains 15 residues. CDR3 residues: CASSLRERTGDEQFF. CDR3 sequence (DNA): TGTGCCAGCAGCTTAAGGGAACGGACAGGGGATGAGCAGTTCTTC.

This sequence joins TRBV2 and TRBJ2-1; D unresolved. Trimming took off 3 bases at V and 6 bases at J, with 12 bases between the two ends. Germline CDR1 and CDR2: SNHLY and FYNNEI. The CDR3 length is 14 residues. CDR3 DNA: TGTGCCAGCAGTGATCGAAATAGGGTCAATGAGCAGTTCTTC. Its protein product is CASSDRNRVNEQFF.

The chain recombines TRBV7-8 with TRBJ2-3, with unresolved D. From germline, CDR1 is SGHVS and CDR2 FQNEAQ. Trimming stripped 1 base from V and 9 bases from J, with 20 bases between. This CDR3 has 16 amino acids. This CDR3 reads CASSLDPDQSLETQYF. CDR3 nucleotide sequence: TGTGCCAGCAGCTTAGATCCGGACCAGTCGTTGGAGACGCAGTATTTT. Full variable domain (missing parts from reference TRBV7-8 and TRBJ2-3): GAGVSQSPRYKVAKRGQDVALRCDPISGHVSLFWYQQALGQGPEFLTYFQNEAQLDKSGLPSDRFFAERPEGSVSTLKIQRTQQEDSAVYLCASSLDPDQSLETQYFGPGTRLTVL.

The CDR3 DNA sequence: TGTGCCAGCGGAACAGGGGGTGGGCGGTACGAGCAGTACTTC. It translates to CASGTGGGRYEQYF. The chain employs TRBV27 and TRBJ2-7; TRBD1 agrees at 8 bases. This CDR3 is built from 14 residues. V lost 8 bases, J lost 4 bases, and 10 bases stayed unmatched. Germline values: CDR1 MNHEY, CDR2 SMNVEV (reference sequence).

The chain carries TRBV11-2 and TRBJ2-1; 7 bases agree with TRBD2. The junction had 11 bases not matched to a gene; V was cut back by 5 bases and J by 4 bases. This CDR3 spans 16 amino acids. The germline CDR1 and CDR2 sequences are SGHAT and FQNNGV. CDR3 protein: CASSRGLDNYYNEQFF. The CDR3 region has the DNA TGTGCCAGCAGCAGAGGACTAGATAATTATTACAATGAGCAGTTCTTC.

The chain joins TRBV29-1 to TRBJ2-7, with TRBD2 identical over 14 bases. The CDR3 consists of 15 residues. J was trimmed by 6 bases and V by 0 bases; bases with no gene match: 4. Per the germline V gene, CDR1 is SQVTM and CDR2 is ANQGSEA. The CDR3 protein is CSVEDEGLAGVEQYF. Written as DNA, the CDR3 is TGCAGCGTTGAAGACGAGGGACTAGCGGGAGTCGAGCAGTACTTC.

The count of this clone is one. The chain has TRBV5-8 and TRBJ2-6; D uncertain. The CDR3 runs to 16 residues. Trimming took off 7 bases at V and 5 bases at J, with 19 bases between the two ends. Germline lookup yields CDR1 SGHTS and CDR2 YDEGEE. CDR3 coding DNA: TGTGCCAGCCTAGGGTCCACACAAAGTCGGGCCAACGTCCTGACTTTC. Protein sequence: CASLGSTQSRANVLTF. The full variable domain, its missing parts supplied by reference TRBV5-8 and TRBJ2-6, is EAGVTQSPTHLIKTRGQQATLRCSPISGHTSVYWYQQALGLGLQFLLWYDEGEERNRGNFPPRFSGRQFPNYSSELNVNALELEDSALYLCASLGSTQSRANVLTFGAGSRLTVL.

CDR3: CSVSLYGIEQYF. In nucleotides, the CDR3 is TGCAGCGTTTCCCTTTATGGGATCGAGCAGTACTTC. V and J are TRBV29-1 and TRBJ2-7; the D is unclear. This CDR3 comprises 12 residues. Trimming took 5 bases from V and 6 from J, leaving 14 bases between them. The germline CDR1 and CDR2 sequences are SQVTM and ANQGSEA.

In this sample, this clone is medium-sized (0.01 to 0.1%). The chain has TRBV9 and TRBJ2-7, with a possible D match to TRBD2 (5 bases). CDR1 is SGDLS and CDR2 is YYNGEE in the germline V gene. V lost 0 bases to trimming and J lost 3 bases, with 7 bases between them. This CDR3 contains 13 residues. CDR3 nucleotide sequence: TGTGCCAGCAGCGTAGACGGGGACTACGAGCAGTACTTC. This translates into CASSVDGDYEQYF.

This chain uses TRBV7-9 with TRBJ2-5; TRBD1 aligns across 7 bases. Germline V gene data show CDR1 as SEHNR and CDR2 as FQNEAQ (reference sequence). V lost 5 bases to trimming and J lost 2 bases; unmatched junction nucleotides: 8. The CDR3 totals 15 residues. Here the CDR3 DNA reads TGTGCCAGCAGCCTCAGACAGGGCGTTCAAGAGACCCAGTACTTC. Translated, it gives CASSLRQGVQETQYF.

The V call is TRBV29-1, the J call TRBJ2-1, with a weak D call TRBD2 (5 bases). The CDR3 has 10 amino acids. The V end was cut by 7 bases, the J end by 8 bases, with 9 bases between. CDR1 SQVTM and CDR2 ANQGSEA come from the germline V gene. The chain's CDR3 is CSATRDEQFF. The CDR3 DNA sequence: TGCAGCGCCACTAGGGATGAGCAGTTCTTC.